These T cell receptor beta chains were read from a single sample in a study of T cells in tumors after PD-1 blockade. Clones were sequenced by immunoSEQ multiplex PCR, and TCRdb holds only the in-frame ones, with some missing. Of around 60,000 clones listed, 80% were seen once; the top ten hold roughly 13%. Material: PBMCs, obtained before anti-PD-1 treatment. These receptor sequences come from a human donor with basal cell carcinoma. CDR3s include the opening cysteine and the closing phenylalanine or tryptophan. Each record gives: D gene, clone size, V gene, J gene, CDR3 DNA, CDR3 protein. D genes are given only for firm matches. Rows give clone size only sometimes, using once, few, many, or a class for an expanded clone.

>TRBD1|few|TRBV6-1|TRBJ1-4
TGTGCCAGCAGTGAAGGGACAGGGGTCGAAAAACTGTTTTTT
CASSEGTGVEKLFF
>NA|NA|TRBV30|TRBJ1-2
TGTGCCTGGAGTGTACCGGGTGGCTACACCTTC
CAWSVPGGYTF
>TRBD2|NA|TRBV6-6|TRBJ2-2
TGTGCCAGCCACGAGCGGGGGACGAACACCGGGGAGCTGTTTTTT
CASHERGTNTGELFF
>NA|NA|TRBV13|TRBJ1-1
TGTGCCAGCAGCCCTTACGACCCAGGCAACACTGAAGCTTTCTTT
CASSPYDPGNTEAFF
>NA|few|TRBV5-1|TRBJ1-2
TGCGCCAGCAGCTTGAGAGGTAGTAATATAGGAGCGGGGGATGGCTACACCTTC
CASSLRGSNIGAGDGYTF
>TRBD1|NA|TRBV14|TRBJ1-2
TGTGCCAGCAGCCAAGGACAGGGTAGACCTCAACGCGTAACCTATGGCTACACCTTC
CASSQGQGRPQRVTYGYTF
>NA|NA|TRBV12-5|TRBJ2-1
TGTGCTAGTGGGGCCAACGGGTACAATGAGCAGTTCTTC
CASGANGYNEQFF
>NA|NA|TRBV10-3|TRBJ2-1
TGTGCCATCAGTGAGTCGGGAGACAGTTACAATGAGCAGTTCTTC
CAISESGDSYNEQFF
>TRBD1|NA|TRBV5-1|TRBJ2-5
TGCGCCAGCAGCCCGGAGGGGGACAGGGGATGGGAGACCCAGTACTTC
CASSPEGDRGWETQYF
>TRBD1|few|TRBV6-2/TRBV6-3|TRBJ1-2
TGTGCCAGCAGTACACTGACAGGGTCCTATGGCTACACCTTC
CASSTLTGSYGYTF
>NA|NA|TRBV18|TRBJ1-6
TGTGCCAGCTCACCACCGGGACAATCGGAGGGGCCCCTCCACTTT
CASSPPGQSEGPLHF
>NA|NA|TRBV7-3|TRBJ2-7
TGTGCCAGCAGCTTAAATGGAGCTTCATTCAACGAGCAGTACTTC
CASSLNGASFNEQYF
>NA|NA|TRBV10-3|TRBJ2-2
TGTGCCATCAGTGAGTCGACGGGACCTTTGGCGAACACCGGGGAGCTGTTTTTT
CAISESTGPLANTGELFF
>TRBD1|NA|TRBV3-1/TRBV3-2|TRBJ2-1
TGTGCCAGCAGCCAGTATACAGGGGAAGAGCAGTTCTTC
CASSQYTGEEQFF
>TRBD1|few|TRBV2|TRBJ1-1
TGTGCCAGCAGTGCTCCGGTGGGACAGGGCGACACTGAAGCTTTCTTT
CASSAPVGQGDTEAFF
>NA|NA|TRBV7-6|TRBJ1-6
TGTGCCAGCAGCTTAGCGAACAGCGATAATTCACCCCTCCACTTT
CASSLANSDNSPLHF
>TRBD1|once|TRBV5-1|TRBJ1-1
TGCGCCAGCAGCTTGGACAGGGGGCCCGAAGCTTTCTTT
CASSLDRGPEAFF
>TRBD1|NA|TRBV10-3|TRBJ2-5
TGTGCCATCAGTGAAGCTCCGGGACAGGGGGGGGAAGAGACCCAGTACTTC
CAISEAPGQGGEETQYF
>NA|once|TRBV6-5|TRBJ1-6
TGTGCCAGCAGTTATATTCAGGGAGGCAATTCACCCCTCCACTTT
CASSYIQGGNSPLHF
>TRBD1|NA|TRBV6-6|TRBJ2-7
TGTGCCAGCAGTTATCCCGGGACAGGGACCTACGAGCAGTACTTC
CASSYPGTGTYEQYF
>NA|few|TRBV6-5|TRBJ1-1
TGTGCCAGCATGACAGACTTTTCGAACACTGAAGCTTTCTTT
CASMTDFSNTEAFF
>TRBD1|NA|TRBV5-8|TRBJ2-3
TGTGCCAGCAGCGTGGGACAGTATATAGATACGCAGTATTTT
CASSVGQYIDTQYF
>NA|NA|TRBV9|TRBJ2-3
TGTGCCAGCAGCGTAGGAACAGGATCTCTTACAGATACGCAGTATTTT
CASSVGTGSLTDTQYF
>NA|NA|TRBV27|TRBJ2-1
TGTGCCAGCAGTTTGGGCGGGTTCTCCTACAATGAGCAGTTCTTC
CASSLGGFSYNEQFF
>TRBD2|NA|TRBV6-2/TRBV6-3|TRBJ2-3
TGTGCCAGCAGTCCGGGACTAGCGGGGGGGACGTCAAACACAGATACGCAGTATTTT
CASSPGLAGGTSNTDTQYF
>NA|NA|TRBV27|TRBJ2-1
TGTGCCAGCAGTCCCCAGGCCCGAACGCGAAACAATGAGCAGTTCTTC
CASSPQARTRNNEQFF
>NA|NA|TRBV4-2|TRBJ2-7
TGTGCCAGCAGCCAAGAGGGGCCCGGCGGGGCCTCCTACGAGCAGTACTTC
CASSQEGPGGASYEQYF
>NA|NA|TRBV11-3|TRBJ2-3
TGTGCCAGCAGCTCAGGACAGTCTAGCACAGATACGCAGTATTTT
CASSSGQSSTDTQYF
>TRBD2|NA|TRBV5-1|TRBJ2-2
TGCGCCAGCAGCTTGGGACTAGCGGGGGGCCGTAACACCGGGGAGCTGTTTTTT
CASSLGLAGGRNTGELFF